This T cell receptor (beta chain) is drawn from a study of human T cells and chemical hapten exposure. V was shortened by 4 bases and J by 0 bases, with 16 bases between the two germline ends. Germline values: CDR1 MDHEN, CDR2 SYDVKM. The CDR3 has 17 amino acids. TCRdb reprocessed the RACE reads via MiXCR and lists one record per CDR3 protein. This sample has 25,000 to 35,000 distinct CDR3 sequences, with around 7% found just once. Stated time point: healthy volunteer bleed at 2 weeks. It was unfractionated whole blood from which total RNA was extracted. Only a few counts were recorded for this clonotype.

The chain uses TRBV28 and TRBJ2-1, with a weak D call TRBD2 (6 bases). Sequences were obtained from whole blood. The clonotype was recovered from a human donor in good health. Some clones in this sample may be carry-over from other donors' samples. Written as DNA, the CDR3 is TGTGCCAGCAGTTCCATCTGGGACTCCTACTCCTACAATGAGCAGTTCTTC. Translating gives CASSSIWDSYSYNEQFF.